The next 9 T cell receptor beta chains were all read from a single sample in a study of cytomegalovirus exposure and HLA in healthy donors. Primers: 60 Vbeta forward and 13 Jbeta reverse. Measured with immunoSEQ multiplex PCR; TCRdb has only the in-frame clones, and not every one. The sample carries over 80,000 clones, 55% to 75% recorded once. The sequenced sample was PBMCs. Source of these receptors: a woman aged 18-35 years in good health and CMV-seropositive.

The rearrangement joins TRBV11-3 to TRBJ1-1; D unresolved. The V end was cut by 5 bases, the J end by 1 base, with 11 bases between. Germline V lookup: CDR1 SGHNT, CDR2 YENEEA. The CDR3 has 14 residues. CDR3 sequence reads: CASSPSGRNTEAFF. CDR3 DNA sequence: TGTGCCAGCAGCCCGAGCGGCAGGAACACTGAAGCTTTCTTT.

V gene TRBV25-1 combines with J gene TRBJ1-3; 7 nucleotides agree with TRBD1. Germline V gene sequence: CDR1 MGHDK, CDR2 SYGVNS. The CDR3 is made up of 17 amino acids. V lost 5 bases to trimming and J lost 5 bases; unmatched junction nucleotides: 15. CDR3 in DNA: TGTGCCAGCAGTCCCATCGGGAAGGGGGCCGTAAGAAACACCATATATTTT. This gives the protein CASSPIGKGAVRNTIYF.

The chain recombines TRBV5-1 with TRBJ2-5, with 12 bases aligning to TRBD2. J was trimmed by 3 bases and V by 0 bases; bases with no gene match: 9. Germline V lookup: CDR1 SGHRS, CDR2 YFSETQ. This CDR3 region has 18 residues. Written as DNA, the CDR3 is TGCGCCAGCAGCTTGGAGCCTAGCGGGGGGGCCAAAGAAGAGACCCAGTACTTC. This encodes CASSLEPSGGAKEETQYF.

This chain connects TRBV5-8 to TRBJ2-7; possible D gene TRBD1, 5 bases. In germline, CDR1 is SGHTS, CDR2 YDEGEE. This CDR3 spans 14 amino acids. V lost 4 bases and J lost 2, with 13 bases in between. The CDR3 region is CASSADRPTYEQYF. In DNA form, the CDR3 reads TGTGCCAGCAGCGCCGACAGACCGACCTACGAGCAGTACTTC.

The CDR3 nucleotides are TGTGCCAGCAGTCCATCGACTAGCGGGAGGACAGATACGCAGTATTTT. It specifies CASSPSTSGRTDTQYF. J is TRBJ2-3 and V is TRBV27, with TRBD2 matching 13 bases. This CDR3 is 16 amino acids long. J was trimmed by 3 bases and V by 5 bases; bases with no gene match: 5. Germline-derived CDR1 and CDR2 are MNHEY and SMNVEV (reference sequence).

The chain carries TRBV28 and TRBJ2-7; the D gene is possibly TRBD2 (6 bases). Germline V gives CDR1 MDHEN, CDR2 SYDVKM. CDR3 length equals 15 residues. V lost 1 base, J lost 4 bases, and 14 bases lay in between. CDR3 in DNA: TGTGCCAGCAGTTTATCGGGGACTGCTGCGTACGAGCAGTACTTC. It encodes CASSLSGTAAYEQYF.

DNA of the CDR3: TGTGCCAGCAGTGAAGAGGTGGGAAGGCAGGGGGCCGCCGGGGAGCTGTTTTTT. Protein sequence: CASSEEVGRQGAAGELFF. The V call is TRBV25-1, the J call TRBJ2-2; TRBD1 aligns across 8 bases. J lost 6 bases, V lost 2 bases, and 14 bases had no gene match. The CDR3 is made up of 18 amino acids. Germline loops: CDR1 MGHDK, CDR2 SYGVNS.

The rearrangement links TRBV18 to TRBJ2-7, with D possibly TRBD1 on 6 matching bases. Germline V lookup: CDR1 KGHSH, CDR2 LQKENI. V lost 6 bases to trimming and J lost 6 bases, with 18 bases between them. The CDR3 length is 14 residues. CDR3 sequence: CASSPITQGSEQYF. The CDR3 bases are TGTGCCAGCTCGCCCATCACACAGGGCTCCGAGCAGTACTTC.

This clone was counted between two and nine times. The J gene is TRBJ1-5, the V gene TRBV28, with 7 bases fitting TRBD1. The V segment lost 7 bases and the J segment 7 bases; nucleotides outside the gene matches: 7. The CDR3 is 13 amino acids. From germline, CDR1 is MDHEN and CDR2 SYDVKM. The CDR3: CASMRGLGQPQHF. CDR3 in DNA: TGTGCCAGCATGAGGGGGCTGGGACAGCCCCAGCATTTT. Using reference TRBV28 and TRBJ1-5 for the parts outside the CDR3, the full variable domain is DVKVTQSSRYLVKRTGEKVFLECVQDMDHENMFWYRQDPGLGLRLIYFSYDVKMKEKGDIPEGYSVSREKKERFSLILESASTNQTSMYLCASMRGLGQPQHFGDGTRLSIL.